The 7 T cell receptor beta chains presented below share a single source sample, sequenced in a study of blood T cell repertoires in COVID-19. Clones were sequenced by immunoSEQ multiplex PCR, and TCRdb holds only the in-frame ones, with some missing. This table has about 230,000 clones, nearly 90% appearing once. The sequenced sample consisted of PBMCs or T cells enriched from blood (not recorded which). The receptors were gathered from a woman in her thirties with acute COVID-19.

The V gene is TRBV15, the J gene TRBJ2-2, with D perhaps matching TRBD2 (6 bases). CDR3 length equals 17 residues. Germline assignment: CDR1 LNHNV and CDR2 YYDKDF (reference sequence). Trimming shortened V by 3 bases and J by 3 bases, and 17 bases separated the two germline ends. The CDR3 bases are TGTGCCACCAGCAGGGGAGGACTGTCGGATGACACCGGGGAGCTGTTTTTT. Its translation is CATSRGGLSDDTGELFF. The full variable domain, in which reference TRBV15 and TRBJ2-2 provide the parts outside the CDR3, is DAMVIQNPRYQVTQFGKPVTLSCSQTLNHNVMYWYQQKSSQAPKLLFHYYDKDFNNEADTPDNFQSRRPNTSFCFLDIRSPGLGDTAMYLCATSRGGLSDDTGELFFGEGSRLTVL.

The chain employs TRBV5-1 and TRBJ1-1, with 7 nucleotides matching TRBD1. CDR3 length: 14 residues. Germline CDR1 reads SGHRS; CDR2 reads YFSETQ. J gave up 1 base and V 4 bases, and 4 bases lay outside the gene matches. The DNA for the CDR3 is TGCGCCAGCAGCGCCCGACAGGGGAACACTGAAGCTTTCTTT. As protein: CASSARQGNTEAFF.

This chain links TRBV7-3 with TRBJ2-2, with a weak D call TRBD2 (5 bases). From germline, CDR1 is SGHTA and CDR2 FQGTGA. There are 15 residues in the CDR3. Trimming pared 3 bases from V and 0 bases from J, leaving 8 bases between. The chain's CDR3 is CASSLEAANTGELFF. In nucleotides, the CDR3 is TGTGCCAGCAGCTTGGAAGCGGCGAACACCGGGGAGCTGTTTTTT.

The rearrangement joins TRBV7-9 to TRBJ2-2; D is perhaps TRBD2 (5 bases). The V end lost 5 bases, the J end lost 5 bases, and 15 bases lay between the germline ends. Germline CDR1 and CDR2: SEHNR and FQNEAQ (reference sequence). The CDR3 loop spans 15 amino acids. The CDR3 is CASSTPQTGTGELFF. CDR3 sequence (DNA): TGTGCCAGCAGCACTCCTCAGACGGGGACCGGGGAGCTGTTTTTT.

This chain links TRBV6-1 with TRBJ2-1; 7 bases match TRBD1. CDR3 length equals 15 residues. CDR1 is MNHNS, CDR2 SASEGT, per germline. J lost 7 bases, V lost 2 bases, and 8 bases had no gene match. The CDR3 region has the DNA TGTGCCAGCAGTGAAAGGACAGGAGGAGAGAATGAGCAGTTCTTC. This codes for CASSERTGGENEQFF.

V usage is TRBV13 and J usage is TRBJ1-1, with D possibly TRBD1 on 6 matching bases. Germline assignment: CDR1 PRHDT and CDR2 FYEKMQ (reference sequence). This CDR3 comprises 15 residues. Trimming took off 3 bases at V and 11 bases at J, with 22 bases between the two ends. CDR3 DNA: TGTGCCAGCAGCTTTGGCCGACAACAGGGCACGGGGGCTTTCTTT. Translation gives CASSFGRQQGTGAFF.

This chain joins TRBV7-9 and TRBJ1-1; D is ambiguous. V was trimmed by 3 bases and J by 7 bases, leaving 18 bases between them. This CDR3 spans 15 amino acids. In germline, CDR1 is SEHNR, CDR2 FQNEAQ (reference sequence). CDR3 amino acids: CASSFPYPEFREAFF. Here the CDR3 DNA reads TGTGCCAGCAGCTTTCCGTATCCGGAGTTCCGTGAAGCTTTCTTT. The whole variable domain, filled in from reference TRBV7-9 and TRBJ1-1, reads DTGVSQNPRHKITKRGQNVTFRCDPISEHNRLYWYRQTLGQGPEFLTYFQNEAQLEKSRLLSDRFSAERPKGSFSTLEIQRTEQGDSAMYLCASSFPYPEFREAFFGQGTRLTVV.